The T cell receptor beta chain described here comes from a study of blood T cell repertoires in COVID-19. Looking at the study overall: Italy, Spain and the United States were the sources of the convalescent and acute COVID-19 samples.

Method: immunoSEQ multiplex PCR; TCRdb's copy keeps in-frame clones and lacks some. The table has about 250,000 clones, about four fifths seen once. The length of the CDR3 is 14 residues. Germline V gene lookup returns CDR1 LGHNA and CDR2 YNFKEQ. Losses at the gene ends were 4 bases for V and 6 bases for J; bases not matched to a gene: 6. The sequenced sample consisted of PBMCs or T cells enriched from blood (not recorded which). The rearrangement joins TRBV4-2 to TRBJ2-1; 7 bases are a match to TRBD2. The receptor was derived from a man over 45 who had recovered from COVID-19. In DNA, the CDR3 is TGTGCCAGCAGCCCCGGGACTAACCTCAATGAGCAGTTCTTC. Protein product: CASSPGTNLNEQFF.